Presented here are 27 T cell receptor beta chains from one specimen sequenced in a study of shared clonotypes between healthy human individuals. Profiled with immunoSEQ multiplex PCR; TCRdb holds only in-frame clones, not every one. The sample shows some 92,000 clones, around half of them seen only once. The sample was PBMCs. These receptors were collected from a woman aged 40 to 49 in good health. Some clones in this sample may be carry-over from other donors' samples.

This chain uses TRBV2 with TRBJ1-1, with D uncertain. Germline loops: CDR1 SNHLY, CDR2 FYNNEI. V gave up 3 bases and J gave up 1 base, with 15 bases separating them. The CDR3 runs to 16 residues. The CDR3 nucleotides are TGTGCCAGCAGTGAGGTGTCGAGGGCGGGGAACACTGAAGCTTTCTTT. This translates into CASSEVSRAGNTEAFF.

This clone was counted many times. In DNA, the CDR3 is TGTGCCAGCAGTCCCCGGACTAGCGGGAGGAGAATCCAAGAGACCCAGTACTTC. Amino acid sequence: CASSPRTSGRRIQETQYF. The chain links TRBV27 to TRBJ2-5, with 14 nucleotides matching TRBD2. Germline V CDR1 and CDR2: MNHEY, SMNVEV (reference sequence). After removal of 5 bases from V and 1 base from J, the junction contained 9 bases not matched to a gene. The CDR3 loop spans 18 amino acids.

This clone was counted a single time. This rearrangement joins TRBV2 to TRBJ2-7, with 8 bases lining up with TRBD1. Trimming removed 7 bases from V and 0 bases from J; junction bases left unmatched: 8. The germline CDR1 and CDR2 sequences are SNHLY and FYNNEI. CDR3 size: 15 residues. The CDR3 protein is CASTPQGASSYEQYF. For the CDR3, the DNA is TGTGCCAGCACCCCCCAGGGGGCTAGCTCCTACGAGCAGTACTTC.

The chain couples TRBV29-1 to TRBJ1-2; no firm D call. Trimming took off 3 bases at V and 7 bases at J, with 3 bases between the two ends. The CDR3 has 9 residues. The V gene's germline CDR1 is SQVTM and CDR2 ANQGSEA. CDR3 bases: TGCAGCGTTGAGGGTGGCTACACCTTC. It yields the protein CSVEGGYTF.

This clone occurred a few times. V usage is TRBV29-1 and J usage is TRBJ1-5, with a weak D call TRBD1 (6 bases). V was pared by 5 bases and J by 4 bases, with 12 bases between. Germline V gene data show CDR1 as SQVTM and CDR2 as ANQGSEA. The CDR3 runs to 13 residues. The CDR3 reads CSVSGTSNQPQHF. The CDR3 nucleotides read TGCAGCGTTTCCGGGACATCAAATCAGCCCCAGCATTTT.

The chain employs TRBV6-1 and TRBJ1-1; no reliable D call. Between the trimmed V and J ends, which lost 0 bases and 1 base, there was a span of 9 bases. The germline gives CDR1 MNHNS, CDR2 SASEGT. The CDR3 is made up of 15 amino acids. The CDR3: CASSEASFPNTEAFF. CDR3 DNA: TGTGCCAGCAGTGAAGCGTCCTTTCCGAACACTGAAGCTTTCTTT.

The CDR3 protein is CASSPGQFSYEQYF. The CDR3, as DNA: TGTGCCAGCAGTCCAGGACAGTTCTCCTACGAGCAGTACTTC. The V gene is TRBV27, the J gene TRBJ2-7; D might be TRBD1 (6 bases). The V gene's germline CDR1 is MNHEY and CDR2 SMNVEV (reference sequence). The CDR3 is made up of 14 amino acids. Trimming cost V 5 bases and J 0 bases, with 11 bases left between them.

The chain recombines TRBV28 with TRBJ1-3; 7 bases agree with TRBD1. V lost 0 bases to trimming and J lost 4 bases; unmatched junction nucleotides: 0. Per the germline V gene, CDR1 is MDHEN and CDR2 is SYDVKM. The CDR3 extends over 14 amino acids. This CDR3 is CASSLWDRGNTIYF. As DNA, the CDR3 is TGTGCCAGCAGTTTATGGGACAGGGGAAACACCATATATTTT.

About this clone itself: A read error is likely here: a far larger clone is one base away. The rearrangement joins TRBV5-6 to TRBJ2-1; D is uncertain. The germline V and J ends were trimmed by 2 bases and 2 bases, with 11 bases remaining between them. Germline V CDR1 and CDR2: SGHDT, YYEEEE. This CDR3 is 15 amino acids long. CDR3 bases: TGTGCCAGCAGCTTCCGGCGGAACGCCTACAATGAGCAGTTCTTC. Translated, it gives CASSFRRNAYNEQFF.

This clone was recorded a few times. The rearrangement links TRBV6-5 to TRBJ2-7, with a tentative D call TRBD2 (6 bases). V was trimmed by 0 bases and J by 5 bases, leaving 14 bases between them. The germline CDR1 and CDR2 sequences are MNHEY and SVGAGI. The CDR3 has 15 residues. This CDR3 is CASSYSGGRSNEQYF. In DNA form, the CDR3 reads TGTGCCAGCAGTTACTCGGGGGGTAGGTCCAACGAGCAGTACTTC.

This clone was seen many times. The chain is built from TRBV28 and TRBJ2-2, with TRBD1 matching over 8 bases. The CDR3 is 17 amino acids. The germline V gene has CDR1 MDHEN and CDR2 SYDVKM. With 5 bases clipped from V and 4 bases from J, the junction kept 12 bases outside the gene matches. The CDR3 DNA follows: TGTGCCAGCAGTCCCCCGACAGGGGATTCGGGCACCGGGGAGCTGTTTTTT. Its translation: CASSPPTGDSGTGELFF.

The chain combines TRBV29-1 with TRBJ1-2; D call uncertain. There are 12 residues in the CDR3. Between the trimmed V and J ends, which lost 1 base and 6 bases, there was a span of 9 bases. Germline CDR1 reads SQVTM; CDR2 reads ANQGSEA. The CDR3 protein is CSVEASEDGYTF. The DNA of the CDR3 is TGCAGCGTTGAAGCATCAGAGGATGGCTACACCTTC.

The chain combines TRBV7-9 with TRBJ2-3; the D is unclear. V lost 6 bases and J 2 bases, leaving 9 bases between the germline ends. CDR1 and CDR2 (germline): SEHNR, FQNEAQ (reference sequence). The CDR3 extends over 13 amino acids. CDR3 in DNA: TGTGCCAGCAGTAACTACGACACAGATACGCAGTATTTT. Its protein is CASSNYDTDTQYF.

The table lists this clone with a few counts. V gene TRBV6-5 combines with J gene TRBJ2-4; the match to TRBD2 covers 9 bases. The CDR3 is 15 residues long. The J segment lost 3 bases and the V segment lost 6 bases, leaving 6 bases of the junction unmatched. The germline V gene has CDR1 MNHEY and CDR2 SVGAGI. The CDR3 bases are TGTGCCAGCAGCTCCCCGACTAGCGGCAAAAACATTCAGTACTTC. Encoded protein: CASSSPTSGKNIQYF.

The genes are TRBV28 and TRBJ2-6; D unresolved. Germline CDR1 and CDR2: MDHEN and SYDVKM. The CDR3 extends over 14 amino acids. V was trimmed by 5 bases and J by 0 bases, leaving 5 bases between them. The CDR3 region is CASSLSSGANVLTF. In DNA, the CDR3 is TGTGCCAGCAGTCTCAGCTCTGGGGCCAACGTCCTGACTTTC.

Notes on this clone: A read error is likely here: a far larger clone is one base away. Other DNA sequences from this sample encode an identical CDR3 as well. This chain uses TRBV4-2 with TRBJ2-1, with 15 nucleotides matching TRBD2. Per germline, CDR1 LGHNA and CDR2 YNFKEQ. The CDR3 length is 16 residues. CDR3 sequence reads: CASSPWTSGRGNEQFF. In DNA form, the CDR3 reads TGTGCTAGCAGCCCTTGGACTAGCGGGAGGGGGAATGAGCAGTTCTTC.

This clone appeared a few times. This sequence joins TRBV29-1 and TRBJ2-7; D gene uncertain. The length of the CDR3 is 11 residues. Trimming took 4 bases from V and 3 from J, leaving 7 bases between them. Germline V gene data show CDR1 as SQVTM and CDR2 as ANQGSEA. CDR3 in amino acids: CSVGRHYEQYF. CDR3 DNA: TGCAGCGTTGGGCGGCACTACGAGCAGTACTTC.

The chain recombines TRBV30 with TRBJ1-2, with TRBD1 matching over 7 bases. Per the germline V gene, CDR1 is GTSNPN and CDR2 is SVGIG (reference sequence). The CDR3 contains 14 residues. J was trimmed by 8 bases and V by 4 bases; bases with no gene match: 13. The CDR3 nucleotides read TGTGCCTGGAACCAGGGACAGTCGACCTTGGGCTACACCTTC. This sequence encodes CAWNQGQSTLGYTF.

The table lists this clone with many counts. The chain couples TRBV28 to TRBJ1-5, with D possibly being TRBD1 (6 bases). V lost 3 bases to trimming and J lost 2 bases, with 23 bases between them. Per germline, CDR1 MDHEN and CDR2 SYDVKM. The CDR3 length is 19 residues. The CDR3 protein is CASSFFIFTKGGGNQPQHF. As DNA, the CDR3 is TGTGCCAGCAGTTTCTTTATCTTCACCAAGGGGGGAGGCAATCAGCCCCAGCATTTT.

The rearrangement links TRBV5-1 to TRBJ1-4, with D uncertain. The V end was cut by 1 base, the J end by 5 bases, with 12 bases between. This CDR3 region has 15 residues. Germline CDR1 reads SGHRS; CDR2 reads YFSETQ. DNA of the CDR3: TGCGCCAGCAGCTTGCGGACGGGAGGGAATGAAAAACTGTTTTTT. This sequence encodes CASSLRTGGNEKLFF.

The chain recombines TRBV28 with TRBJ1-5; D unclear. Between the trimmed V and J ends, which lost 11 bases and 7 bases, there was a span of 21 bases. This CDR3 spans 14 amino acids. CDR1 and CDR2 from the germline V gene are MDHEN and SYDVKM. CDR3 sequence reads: CAGGSSLGNQPQHF. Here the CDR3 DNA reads TGTGCCGGCGGATCGTCGCTAGGAAACCAGCCCCAGCATTTT.

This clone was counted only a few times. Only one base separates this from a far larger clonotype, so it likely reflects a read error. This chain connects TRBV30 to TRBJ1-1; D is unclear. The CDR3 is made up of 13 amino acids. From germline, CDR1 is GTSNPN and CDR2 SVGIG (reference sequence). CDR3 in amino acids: CAWEGNMNTEALF. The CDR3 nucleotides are TGTGCCTGGGAGGGAAACATGAACACTGAAGCTCTCTTT.

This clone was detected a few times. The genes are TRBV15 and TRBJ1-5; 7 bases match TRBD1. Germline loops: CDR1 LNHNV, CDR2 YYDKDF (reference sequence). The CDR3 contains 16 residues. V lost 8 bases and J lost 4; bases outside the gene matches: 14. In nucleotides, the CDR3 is TGTGCCACCTCGCGGACAGGCGATCAGGGGAATCAGCCCCAGCATTTT. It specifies CATSRTGDQGNQPQHF.

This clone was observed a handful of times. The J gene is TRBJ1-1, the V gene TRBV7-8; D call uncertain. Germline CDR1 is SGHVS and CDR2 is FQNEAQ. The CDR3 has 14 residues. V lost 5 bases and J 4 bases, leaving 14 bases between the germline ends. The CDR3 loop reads CASSPYLGSTEAFF. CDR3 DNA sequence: TGTGCCAGCAGCCCATACCTTGGGAGCACTGAAGCTTTCTTT.

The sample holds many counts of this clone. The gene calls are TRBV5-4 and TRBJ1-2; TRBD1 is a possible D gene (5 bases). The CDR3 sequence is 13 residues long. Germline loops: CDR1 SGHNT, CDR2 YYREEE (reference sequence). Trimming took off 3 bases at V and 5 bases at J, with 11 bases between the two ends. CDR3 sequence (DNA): TGTGCCAGCAGCTCCACAGGTCCTTATGGCTACACCTTC. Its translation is CASSSTGPYGYTF.

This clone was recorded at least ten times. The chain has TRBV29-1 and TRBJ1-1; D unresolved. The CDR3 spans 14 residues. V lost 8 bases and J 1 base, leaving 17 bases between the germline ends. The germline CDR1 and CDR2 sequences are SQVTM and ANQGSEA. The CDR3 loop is CSIASGVSNTEAFF. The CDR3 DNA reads TGCAGCATTGCCTCCGGGGTGTCGAACACTGAAGCTTTCTTT.

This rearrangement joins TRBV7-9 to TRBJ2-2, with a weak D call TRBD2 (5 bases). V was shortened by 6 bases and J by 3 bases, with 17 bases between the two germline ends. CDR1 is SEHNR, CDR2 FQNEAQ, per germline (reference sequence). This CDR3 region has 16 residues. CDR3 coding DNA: TGTGCCAGCAGTAAAGGAGGTGTCACCTACACCGGGGAGCTGTTTTTT. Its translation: CASSKGGVTYTGELFF.